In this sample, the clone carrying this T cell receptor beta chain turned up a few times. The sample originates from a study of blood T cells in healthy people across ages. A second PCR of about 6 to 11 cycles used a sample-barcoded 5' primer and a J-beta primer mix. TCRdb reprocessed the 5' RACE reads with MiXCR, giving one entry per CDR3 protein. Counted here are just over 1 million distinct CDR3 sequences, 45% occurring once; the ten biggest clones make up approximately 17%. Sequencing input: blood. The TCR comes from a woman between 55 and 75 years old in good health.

CDR3: CASSSTRGARSEKLFF. The CDR3 bases are TGTGCCAGCAGCTCGACCCGAGGGGCGCGCAGTGAAAAACTGTTTTTT. This rearrangement joins TRBV7-2 to TRBJ1-4; perhaps TRBD1 as D (5 bases). Germline V gene data show CDR1 as SGHTA and CDR2 as FQGNSA. The length of the CDR3 is 16 residues. Trimming shortened V by 4 bases and J by 7 bases, and 19 bases separated the two germline ends.